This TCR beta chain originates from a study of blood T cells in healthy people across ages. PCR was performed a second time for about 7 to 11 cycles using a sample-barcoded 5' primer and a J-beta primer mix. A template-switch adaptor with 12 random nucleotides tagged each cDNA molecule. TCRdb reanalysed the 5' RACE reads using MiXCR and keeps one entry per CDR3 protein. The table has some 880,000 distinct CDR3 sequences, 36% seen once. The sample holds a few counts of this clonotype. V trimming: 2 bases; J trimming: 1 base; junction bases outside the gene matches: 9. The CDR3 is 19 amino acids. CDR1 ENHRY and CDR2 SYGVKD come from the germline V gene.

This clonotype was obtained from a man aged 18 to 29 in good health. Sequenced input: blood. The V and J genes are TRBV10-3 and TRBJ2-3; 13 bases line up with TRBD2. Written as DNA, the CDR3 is TGTGCCATCAGTGAGCCACTAGCGGGGGGGTCCGTAGGCACAGATACGCAGTATTTT. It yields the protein CAISEPLAGGSVGTDTQYF.